The 8 T cell receptor beta chains reported below all come from one sample, sequenced in a study of cytomegalovirus exposure and HLA in healthy donors. Using immunoSEQ multiplex PCR, the repertoire was profiled, and TCRdb retains in-frame clones only, with some absent. This table has 90,000 to 130,000 clones, approximately 96% appearing once. Material: PBMCs. Every receptor here comes from a woman aged 18-29 years in good health and CMV-seronegative.

The rearrangement joins TRBV28 to TRBJ1-1; no firm D call. V was trimmed by 2 bases and J by 0 bases, leaving 19 bases between them. This CDR3 spans 18 amino acids. Germline V CDR1 and CDR2: MDHEN, SYDVKM. This CDR3 reads CASSLRRGNHPLNTEAFF. The CDR3 coding sequence is TGTGCCAGCAGTTTAAGACGAGGCAACCACCCCTTGAACACTGAAGCTTTCTTT.

The table lists this clone with a count of one. J is TRBJ2-5 and V is TRBV6-5, with D possibly matching TRBD1 (6 bases). The CDR3 runs 15 residues. Per the germline V gene, CDR1 is MNHEY and CDR2 is SVGAGI. Trimming stripped 7 bases from V and 4 bases from J, with 19 bases between. This CDR3 reads CASTHMVQGIETQYF. The CDR3 DNA reads TGTGCCAGCACCCATATGGTTCAGGGGATAGAGACCCAGTACTTC.

The rearrangement uses TRBV27 and TRBJ1-2; a weak D match, TRBD1 (6 bases). Trimming stripped 5 bases from V and 2 bases from J, with 21 bases between. Per the germline V gene, CDR1 is MNHEY and CDR2 is SMNVEV (reference sequence). CDR3 length: 17 residues. DNA of the CDR3: TGTGCCAGCAGTCCTATTCAGGGGCGCAACTACAACTATGGCTACACCTTC. Translation: CASSPIQGRNYNYGYTF.

The CDR3 sequence is CASSPQGTENEQYF. The CDR3 DNA follows: TGTGCCAGCTCACCTCAAGGGACAGAGAACGAGCAGTACTTC. This sequence joins TRBV18 and TRBJ2-7; the match to TRBD1 covers 7 bases. The V segment lost 3 bases and the J segment 5 bases; nucleotides outside the gene matches: 7. This CDR3 contains 14 residues. From germline, CDR1 is KGHSH and CDR2 LQKENI.

The chain employs TRBV4-2 and TRBJ1-3, with D uncertain. The ends were cut back, 3 bases at V and 2 bases at J, with 14 bases in the middle. Germline V gives CDR1 LGHNA, CDR2 YNFKEQ. This CDR3 contains 16 residues. This chain's CDR3 is CASSQEGLSPGNTIYF. The CDR3 nucleotides read TGTGCCAGCAGCCAGGAGGGCCTCTCCCCTGGAAACACCATATATTTT.

The V call is TRBV2, the J call TRBJ1-6; 8 bases map to TRBD1. Germline V gene sequence: CDR1 SNHLY, CDR2 FYNNEI. V shed 7 bases and J 9 bases; nucleotides not matched to a gene: 17. The CDR3 totals 17 residues. As DNA, the CDR3 is TGTGCCAGCACCCGCGACAGGGGATTGAGGGCGGGTTCACCCCTCCACTTT. Amino acids: CASTRDRGLRAGSPLHF.

The rearrangement uses TRBV25-1 and TRBJ2-5; unclear D gene. Looked up from germline, CDR1 is MGHDK and CDR2 is SYGVNS. The CDR3 loop spans 12 amino acids. The V and J ends lost 5 bases and 1 base respectively, with 5 bases between them. Here the CDR3 reads CASSRFQETQYF. Here the CDR3 DNA reads TGTGCCAGCAGTCGGTTCCAAGAGACCCAGTACTTC.

The CDR3 DNA is TGTGCCAGCAGCCAGCAAGAGACCCAGTACTTC. Translating it yields CASSQQETQYF. This rearrangement joins TRBV11-1 to TRBJ2-5; no clear D. With 5 bases removed from V and 2 bases from J, the gap between germline ends came to 3 bases. The CDR3 length is 11 residues. In germline, CDR1 is SGHAT, CDR2 FQDESV (reference sequence). Full variable domain (rest looked up from reference TRBV11-1 and TRBJ2-5): EAEVAQSPRYKITEKSQAVAFWCDPISGHATLYWYRQILGQGPELLVQFQDESVVDDSQLPKDRFSAERLKGVDSTLKIQPAELGDSAMYLCASSQQETQYFGPGTRLLVL.